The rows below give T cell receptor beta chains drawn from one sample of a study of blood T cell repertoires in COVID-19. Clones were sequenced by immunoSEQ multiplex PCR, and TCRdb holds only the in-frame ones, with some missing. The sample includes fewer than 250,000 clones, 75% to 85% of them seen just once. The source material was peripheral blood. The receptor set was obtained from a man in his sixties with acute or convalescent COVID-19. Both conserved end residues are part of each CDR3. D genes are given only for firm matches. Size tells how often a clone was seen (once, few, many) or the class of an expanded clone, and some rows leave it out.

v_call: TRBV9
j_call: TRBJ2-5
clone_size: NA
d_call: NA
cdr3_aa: CASSTLPGAGETQYF
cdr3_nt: TGTGCCAGCAGCACACTCCCGGGAGCCGGAGAGACCCAGTACTTC

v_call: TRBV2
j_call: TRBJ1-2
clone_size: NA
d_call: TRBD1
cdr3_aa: CASSRTGPAYGYTF
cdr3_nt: TGTGCCAGCAGTAGGACAGGACCCGCCTATGGCTACACCTTC

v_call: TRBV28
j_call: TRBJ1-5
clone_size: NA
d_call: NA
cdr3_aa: CASSLFGQGGNQPQHF
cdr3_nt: TGTGCCAGCAGTTTGTTTGGGCAGGGTGGCAATCAGCCCCAGCATTTT

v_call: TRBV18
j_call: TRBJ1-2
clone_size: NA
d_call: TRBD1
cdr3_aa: CASSPPGTGGLGGYTF
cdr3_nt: TGTGCCAGCTCGCCTCCCGGGACAGGGGGTTTGGGAGGCTACACCTTC

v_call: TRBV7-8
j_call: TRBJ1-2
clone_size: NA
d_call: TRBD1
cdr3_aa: CASSLGQRNYGYTF
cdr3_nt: TGTGCCAGCAGCTTGGGACAGCGAAACTATGGCTACACCTTC

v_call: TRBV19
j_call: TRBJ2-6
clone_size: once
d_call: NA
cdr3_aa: CASRRGGFGANVLTF
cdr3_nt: TGTGCCAGTAGAAGGGGTGGCTTTGGGGCCAACGTCCTGACTTTC

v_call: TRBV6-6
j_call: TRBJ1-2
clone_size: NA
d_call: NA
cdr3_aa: CASTRETVYGYTF
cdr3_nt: TGTGCCAGCACCCGGGAAACAGTCTATGGCTACACCTTC

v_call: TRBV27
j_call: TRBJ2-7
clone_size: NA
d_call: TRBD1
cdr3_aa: CASSFRTGGRGEQYF
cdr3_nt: TGTGCCAGCAGTTTCCGGACAGGGGGCCGCGGCGAGCAGTACTTC

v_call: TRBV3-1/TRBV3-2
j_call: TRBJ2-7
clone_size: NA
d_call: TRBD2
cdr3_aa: CASSQASGFSYEQYF
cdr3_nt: TGTGCCAGCAGCCAAGCTAGCGGCTTCTCCTACGAGCAGTACTTC

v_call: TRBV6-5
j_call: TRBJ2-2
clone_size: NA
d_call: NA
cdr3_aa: CASRRDTANTGELFF
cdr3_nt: TGTGCCAGCAGGAGGGACACAGCGAACACCGGGGAGCTGTTTTTT

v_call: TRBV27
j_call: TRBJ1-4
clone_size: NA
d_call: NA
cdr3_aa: CASSLRGRNEKLFF
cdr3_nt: TGTGCCAGCAGTTTACGGGGGAGAAATGAAAAACTGTTTTTT

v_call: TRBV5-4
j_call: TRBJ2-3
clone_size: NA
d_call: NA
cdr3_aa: CASSLEATSTDTQYF
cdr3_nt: TGTGCCAGCAGCTTGGAAGCGACTAGCACAGATACGCAGTATTTT

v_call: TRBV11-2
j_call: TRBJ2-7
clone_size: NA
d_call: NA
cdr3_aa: CASSLLGTQGLDEQYF
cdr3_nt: TGTGCCAGCAGCTTACTGGGAACACAGGGTTTGGACGAGCAGTACTTC

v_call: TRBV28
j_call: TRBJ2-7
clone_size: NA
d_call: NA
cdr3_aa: CASTSGVYEQYF
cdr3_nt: TGTGCCAGCACCTCAGGGGTCTACGAGCAGTACTTC

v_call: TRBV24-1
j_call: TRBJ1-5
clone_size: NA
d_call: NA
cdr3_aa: CATSRTALGPQHF
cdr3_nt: TGTGCCACCAGTAGGACTGCCCTGGGGCCCCAGCATTTT

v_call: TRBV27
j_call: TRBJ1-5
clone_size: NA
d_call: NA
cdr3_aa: CASSPTTFNQPQHF
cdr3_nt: TGTGCCAGCAGTCCCACTACCTTCAATCAGCCCCAGCATTTT

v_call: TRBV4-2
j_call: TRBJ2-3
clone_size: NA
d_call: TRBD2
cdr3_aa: CASSHGGGADTQYF
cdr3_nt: TGTGCCAGCAGCCACGGGGGGGGTGCGGATACGCAGTATTTT

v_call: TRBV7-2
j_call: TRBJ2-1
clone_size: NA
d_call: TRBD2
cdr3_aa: CASSSVLGLAGVEQFF
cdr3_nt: TGTGCCAGCAGCTCAGTCTTAGGACTAGCGGGGGTGGAGCAGTTCTTC

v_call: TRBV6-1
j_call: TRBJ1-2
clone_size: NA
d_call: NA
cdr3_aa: CASSEVAGRGYTF
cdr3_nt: TGTGCCAGCAGTGAGGTGGCAGGTCGCGGCTACACCTTC

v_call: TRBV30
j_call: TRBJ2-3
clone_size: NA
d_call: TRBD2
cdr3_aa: CAWSISGTDTQYF
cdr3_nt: TGTGCCTGGAGTATTAGCGGGACAGATACGCAGTATTTT

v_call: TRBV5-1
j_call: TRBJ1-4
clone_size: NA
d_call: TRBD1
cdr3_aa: CASSFEGAGEKLFF
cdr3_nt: TGCGCCAGCAGCTTTGAGGGGGCGGGAGAAAAACTGTTTTTT

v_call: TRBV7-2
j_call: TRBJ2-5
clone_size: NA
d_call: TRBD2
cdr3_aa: CASSTKRGGSETQYF
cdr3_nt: TGTGCCAGCAGCACCAAGCGGGGGGGGTCAGAGACCCAGTACTTC

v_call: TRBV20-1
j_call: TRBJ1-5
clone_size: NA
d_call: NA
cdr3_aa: CSASRRDSNQPQHF
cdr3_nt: TGCAGTGCTAGTCGCCGCGATAGCAATCAGCCCCAGCATTTT

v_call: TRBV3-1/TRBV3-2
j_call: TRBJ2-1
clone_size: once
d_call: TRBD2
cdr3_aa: CASSQALAGEQFF
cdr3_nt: TGTGCCAGCAGCCAAGCCCTAGCGGGCGAGCAGTTCTTC

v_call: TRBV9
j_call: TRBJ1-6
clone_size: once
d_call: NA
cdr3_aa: CASSVGQQNSPLHF
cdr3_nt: TGTGCCAGCAGCGTAGGACAGCAGAATTCACCCCTCCACTTT

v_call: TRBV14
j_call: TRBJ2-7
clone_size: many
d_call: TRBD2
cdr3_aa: CASSRASGRLYEQYF
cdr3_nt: TGTGCCAGCAGCCGTGCTAGCGGGAGGCTATACGAGCAGTACTTC

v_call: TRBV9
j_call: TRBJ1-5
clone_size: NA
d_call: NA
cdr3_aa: CASSEARGGGWQPQHF
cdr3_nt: TGTGCCAGCAGCGAAGCCCGGGGAGGTGGGTGGCAGCCCCAGCATTTT

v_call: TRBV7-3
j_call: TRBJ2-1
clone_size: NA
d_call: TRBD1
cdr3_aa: CASSLYAAGTGYEQFF
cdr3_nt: TGTGCCAGCAGCTTATACGCCGCGGGGACAGGGTATGAGCAGTTCTTC

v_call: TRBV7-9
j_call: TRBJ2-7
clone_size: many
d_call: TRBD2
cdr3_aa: CASSFPSGTSGYEQYF
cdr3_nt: TGTGCCAGCAGCTTCCCATCCGGGACTAGCGGATACGAGCAGTACTTC

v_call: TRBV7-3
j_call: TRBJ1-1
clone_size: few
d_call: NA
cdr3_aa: CASSLRGGAGTEAFF
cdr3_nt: TGTGCCAGCAGCTTAAGGGGGGGGGCTGGCACTGAAGCTTTCTTT

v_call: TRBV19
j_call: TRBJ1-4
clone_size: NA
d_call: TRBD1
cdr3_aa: CASSLGQPNEKLFF
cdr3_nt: TGTGCCAGTAGTTTGGGACAGCCGAATGAAAAACTGTTTTTT

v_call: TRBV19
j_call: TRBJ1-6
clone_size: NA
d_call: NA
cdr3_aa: CASSIDLLSGSSYNSPLHF
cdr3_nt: TGTGCCAGTAGTATAGATCTCCTTTCCGGGAGCTCCTATAATTCACCCCTCCACTTT

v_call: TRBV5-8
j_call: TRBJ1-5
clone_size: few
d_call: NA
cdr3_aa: CASSLVPRQALNQPQHF
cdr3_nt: TGTGCCAGCAGCTTGGTCCCCCGCCAGGCCCTTAATCAGCCCCAGCATTTT

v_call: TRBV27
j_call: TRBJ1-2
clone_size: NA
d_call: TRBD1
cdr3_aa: CASSLYRGRRDGYTF
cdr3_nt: TGTGCCAGCAGTTTATACAGGGGGCGAAGGGATGGCTACACCTTC

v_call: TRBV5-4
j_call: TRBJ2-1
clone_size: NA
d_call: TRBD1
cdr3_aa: CASSSDRGSYNEQFF
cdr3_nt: TGTGCCAGCAGCTCGGACAGGGGTTCCTACAATGAGCAGTTCTTC

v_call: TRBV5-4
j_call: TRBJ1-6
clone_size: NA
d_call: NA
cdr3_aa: CASSPGRGVNSPLHF
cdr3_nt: TGTGCCAGCAGCCCCGGACGGGGAGTTAATTCACCCCTCCACTTT

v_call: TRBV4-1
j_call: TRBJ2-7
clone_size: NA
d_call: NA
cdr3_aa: CASSPLGAGNYEQYF
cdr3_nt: TGCGCCAGCAGCCCCCTTGGTGCCGGGAACTACGAGCAGTACTTC

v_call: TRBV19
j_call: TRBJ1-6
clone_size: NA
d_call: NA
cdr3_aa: CASSISVEFPLHF
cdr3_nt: TGTGCCAGTAGTATATCGGTCGAGTTCCCCCTCCACTTT

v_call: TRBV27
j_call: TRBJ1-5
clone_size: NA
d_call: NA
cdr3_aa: CANSFRGQPQHF
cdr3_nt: TGTGCCAACAGTTTCCGGGGTCAGCCCCAGCATTTT

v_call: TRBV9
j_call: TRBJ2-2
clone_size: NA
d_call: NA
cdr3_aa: CASSFSLANTGELFF
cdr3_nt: TGTGCCAGCAGCTTCTCACTAGCGAACACCGGGGAGCTGTTTTTT

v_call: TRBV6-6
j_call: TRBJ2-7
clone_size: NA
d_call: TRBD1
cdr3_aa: CASTAHDRGRYEQYF
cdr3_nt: TGTGCCAGCACCGCCCACGACAGGGGACGCTACGAGCAGTACTTC

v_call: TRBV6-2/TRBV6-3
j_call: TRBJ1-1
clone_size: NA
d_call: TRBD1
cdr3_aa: CASSVGQEAANTEAFF
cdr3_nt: TGTGCCAGCAGTGTCGGACAGGAAGCAGCGAACACTGAAGCTTTCTTT

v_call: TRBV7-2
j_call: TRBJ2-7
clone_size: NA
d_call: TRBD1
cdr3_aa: CASSRDRHEQYF
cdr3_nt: TGTGCCAGCAGCCGGGACAGGCACGAGCAGTACTTC

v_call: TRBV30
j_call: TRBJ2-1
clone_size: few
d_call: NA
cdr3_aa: CAWSVRPGPGVEQFF
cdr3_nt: TGTGCCTGGAGTGTACGGCCGGGTCCTGGCGTTGAGCAGTTCTTC

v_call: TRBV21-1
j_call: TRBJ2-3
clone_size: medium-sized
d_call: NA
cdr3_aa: CASSRTPAGTQYF
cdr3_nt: TGTGCCAGCAGCAGGACACCCGCCGGTACGCAGTATTTT

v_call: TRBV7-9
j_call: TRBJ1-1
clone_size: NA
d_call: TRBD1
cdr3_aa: CASSSPTGVDTEAFF
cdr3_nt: TGTGCCAGCAGCTCACCGACAGGGGTGGACACTGAAGCTTTCTTT

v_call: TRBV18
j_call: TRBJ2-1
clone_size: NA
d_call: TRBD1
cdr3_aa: CASSPPTGVNEQFF
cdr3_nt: TGTGCCAGCTCACCACCGACAGGGGTCAATGAGCAGTTCTTC

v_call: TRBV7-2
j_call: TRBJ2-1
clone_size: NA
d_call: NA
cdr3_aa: CASSLEGSSYNEQFF
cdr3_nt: TGTGCCAGCAGCTTAGAAGGGAGCTCCTACAATGAGCAGTTCTTC

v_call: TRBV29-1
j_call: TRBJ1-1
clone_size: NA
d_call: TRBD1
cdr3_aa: CSVLDRVKAFF
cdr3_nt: TGCAGCGTTCTAGACAGGGTAAAAGCTTTCTTT

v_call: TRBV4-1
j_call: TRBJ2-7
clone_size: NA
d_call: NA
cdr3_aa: CASSQVRYMGQTYTYEQYF
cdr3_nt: TGCGCCAGCAGCCAAGTAAGGTATATGGGGCAAACCTATACCTACGAGCAGTACTTC

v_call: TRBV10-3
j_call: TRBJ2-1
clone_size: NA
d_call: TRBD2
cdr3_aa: CAIRRTSGQFF
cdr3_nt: TGTGCCATCAGGAGGACTAGCGGCCAGTTCTTC

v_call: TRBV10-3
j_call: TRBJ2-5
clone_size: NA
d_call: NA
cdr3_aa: CAISGAGKETQYF
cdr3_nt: TGTGCCATCAGTGGGGCAGGGAAAGAGACCCAGTACTTC

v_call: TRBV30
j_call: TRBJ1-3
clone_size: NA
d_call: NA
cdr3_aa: CAWTPPSSGNTIYF
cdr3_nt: TGTGCCTGGACCCCCCCCAGCTCTGGAAACACCATATATTTT

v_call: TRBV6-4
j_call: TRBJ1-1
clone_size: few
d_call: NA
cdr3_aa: CARSGSFF
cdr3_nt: TGTGCCAGGTCAGGTTCTTTCTTT

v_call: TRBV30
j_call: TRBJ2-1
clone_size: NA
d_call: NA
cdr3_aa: CAWSVDSSYNEQFF
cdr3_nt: TGTGCCTGGAGTGTGGACAGTTCCTACAATGAGCAGTTCTTC

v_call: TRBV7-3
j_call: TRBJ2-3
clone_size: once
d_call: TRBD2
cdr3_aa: CASSSLAGGPGSTDTQYF
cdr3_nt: TGTGCCAGCAGCTCCCTAGCGGGAGGGCCCGGATCCACAGATACGCAGTATTTT